This section outlines one T cell receptor (beta chain) sequence together with its context. Its antigen is still unknown. The record has no base qualities; no much larger clone is one base away. Based on the germline V gene (reference sequence), the CDR1 and CDR2 sequences are LGHDT and YNNKEL. Inclusive of the bounding cysteine and phenylalanine, the CDR3 is 12 residues long. Here the CDR3 DNA is all that survives: 36 bases in frame from base 1. Trimming removed 4 bases from V and 4 bases from J, leaving 5 bases between the germline ends. Interpreted using the paper, the time point label stands for: about 28 days (+/-7) after the second vaccine dose. AZD1222 recipients with second doses at about 4 weeks or about 12 weeks were pooled, because spike-specific TCR depth and breadth did not differ between schedules. Vaccinee samples were obtained from the UK trials COV001 and COV002, which included a single-blind randomized controlled phase 2/3 trial of AZD1222 (ChAdOx1 nCoV-19) in healthy adults. Trial participant PBMC samples were collected at day 0 and day 28 after the second dose for TCRbeta chain sequencing.

The data were taken from a study of T cell responses to AZD1222 COVID-19 vaccine (dated by TCRdb to 2020 to 2022). For context, the study as a whole: A total of more than 230 trial participants underwent TCR sequencing, of whom some 210 received two doses of AZD1222 and some 26 received two doses of the MenACWY control vaccine. Trial participants were enrolled by age into subgroups of 18-55, 56-69 and 70-plus years, and about 150, 27 and 61 TCR-sequenced participants, respectively, were included in these subgroups. General findings and caveats noted by the study authors: The 56-69-year group was small, and its depth increase did not reach significance, likely because of low power. Vaccine-associated CD4 TCRs spanned the whole spike protein, with dominant responses in regions 160-218 and 743-854. Participants were mostly white British, with more females than males. The authors suggested clonal diversity may have been underestimated. Conclusions about previously exposed vaccinees were limited because only 6 or 7 AZD1222 recipients were SARS-CoV-2 seropositive at baseline. After two AZD1222 doses, spike-specific TCR breadth and depth were significantly higher than at day 0 and than in MenACWY recipients. Nearly half of unique spike-specific TCRs reportedly recognized epitopes outside regions mutated in the B.1.351 and B.1.1.7 variants. Because no samples from the day 14 peak response were available, repertoires could be characterized only after the peak T cell response.

The CDR3 regions of human TCRbeta chains were analyzed by immunosequencing. Concerning the study's data processing: Repertoire TCRs were checked for matches against a reference library of SARS-CoV-2-specific TCRs that had been generated using the MIRA antigen-specificity platform. Breadth meant the fraction of unique TCRs that were SARS-CoV-2-associated, whereas depth meant the fraction of total T cells that were SARS-CoV-2-associated. Using the MIRA data, each spike-specific TCR was assigned both to the spike region to which the TCR was reactive and to a CD4 or CD8 class. Log10-transformed breadth and depth values were compared by one-way ANOVA with Sidak's multiple comparisons tests. In its TCRdb copy, this immuneACCESS table keeps in-frame sequences only and misses some clones. Where compared with another copy, unresolved V genes explain less than half of these, and the others have no known cause. From that table come the V and J calls and clone size; the DNA was used to work out D and trimming. This sample holds about 200,000 clones; under 95% were observed only once. The ten largest clones represent 0.9% to 1.1% of the sample.

This specimen was peripheral blood, taken 28 days after the second AZD1222 dose. The rearrangement joined TRBV3-1 (or the pseudogene TRBV3-2) to TRBJ2-1; the D region is possibly TRBD1 or TRBD2, each matching across 5 bases. The TCR sequence derives from an adult who received the AZD1222 COVID-19 vaccine. The DNA sequence follows: TGTGCCAGCAGCCGGGGGTACAATGAGCAGTTCTTC. Translated, it gives CASSRGYNEQFF.